The clone carrying this T cell receptor (beta chain) was observed once. The immunoSEQ assay amplified TCRB CDR3 from up to roughly 2 ug DNA. Assay: immunoSEQ multiplex PCR; the TCRdb copy retains only in-frame clones and omits some. The sample includes tens of thousands of clones, about 86% seen only once; the top ten take more than 15%. These data come from a study of glioma-infiltrating T cells after dendritic cell vaccination. Study-wide background: Between about 2002 and 2013, patients got autologous tumor lysate-pulsed dendritic cell vaccines.

The CDR3 is 14 amino acids. The germline V gene has CDR1 SQVTM and CDR2 ANQGSEA. With 6 bases clipped from V and 0 bases from J, the junction kept 6 bases outside the gene matches. As for time point: after dendritic cell vaccination, including at tumor progression/relapse. The rearrangement joins TRBV29-1 to TRBJ2-7; TRBD1 agrees at 9 bases. This receptor was taken from a human donor with glioblastoma. The source was blood, collected after dendritic cell vaccination. The CDR3 DNA reads TGCAGCGTAATGGGACAGGGTATCTCCTACGAGCAGTACTTC. Translated: CSVMGQGISYEQYF.